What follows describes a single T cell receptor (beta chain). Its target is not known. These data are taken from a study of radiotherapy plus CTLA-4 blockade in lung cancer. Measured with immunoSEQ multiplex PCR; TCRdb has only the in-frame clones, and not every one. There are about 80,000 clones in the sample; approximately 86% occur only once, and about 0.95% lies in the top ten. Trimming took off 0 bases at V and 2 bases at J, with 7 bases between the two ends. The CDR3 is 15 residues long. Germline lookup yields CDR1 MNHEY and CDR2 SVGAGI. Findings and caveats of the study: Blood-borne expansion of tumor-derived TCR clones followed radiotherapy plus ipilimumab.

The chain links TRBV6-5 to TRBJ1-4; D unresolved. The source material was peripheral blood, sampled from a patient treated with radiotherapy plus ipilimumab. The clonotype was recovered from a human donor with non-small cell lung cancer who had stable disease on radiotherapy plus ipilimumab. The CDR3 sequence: CASSYSGSTNEKLFF. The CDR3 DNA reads TGTGCCAGCAGTTACTCAGGATCGACTAATGAAAAACTGTTTTTT.